The subject of this entry is one TCR beta chain. The antigen is not known. The protocol was immunoSEQ multiplex PCR, while the TCRdb copy is restricted to in-frame clones and leaves out a portion. The table records tens of thousands of clones, about 91% of them present only once. The sample is drawn from a study of OX40 agonist ivuxolimab in advanced cancers. Points from the study as a whole: Still undetermined is the antigen specificity of the expanded peripheral T cells. There were also nonresponders showing low normalized T-cell clonal expansion.

Germline V gene data show CDR1 as SNHLY and CDR2 as FYNNEI. The CDR3 contains 13 residues. The V gene lost 6 bases and the J gene lost 5 bases, with 13 bases spanning the gap. The sequence was obtained from an adult with an advanced solid tumor such as melanoma, head and neck, liver or kidney cancer. The rearrangement uses TRBV2 and TRBJ1-2, with D perhaps TRBD1 (6 bases). This specimen consisted of CD4+ or CD8+ T cells sorted from blood, obtained in a trial of the OX40 agonist ivuxolimab. The CDR3 sequence is CASSLTQGYGYTF. CDR3 DNA: TGTGCCAGCAGCCTAACCCAGGGGTATGGCTACACCTTC.